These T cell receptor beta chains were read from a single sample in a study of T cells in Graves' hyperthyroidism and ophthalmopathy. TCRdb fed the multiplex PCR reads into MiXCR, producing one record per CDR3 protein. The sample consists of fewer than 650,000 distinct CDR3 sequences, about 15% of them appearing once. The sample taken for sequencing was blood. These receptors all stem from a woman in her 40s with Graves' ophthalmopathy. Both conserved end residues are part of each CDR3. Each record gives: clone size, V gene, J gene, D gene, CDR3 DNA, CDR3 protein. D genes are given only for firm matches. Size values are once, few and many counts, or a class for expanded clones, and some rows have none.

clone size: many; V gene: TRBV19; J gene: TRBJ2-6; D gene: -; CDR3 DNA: TGTGCCAGTAGTACCGGTCTTGAGGGTAGGATTACTGGGGCCAACGTCCTGACTTTC; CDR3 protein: CASSTGLEGRITGANVLTF
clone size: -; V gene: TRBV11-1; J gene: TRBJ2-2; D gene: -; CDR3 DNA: TGTGCCAGCAGCTCATGGGACACTGAGAACACCGGGGAGCTGTTTTTT; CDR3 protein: CASSSWDTENTGELFF
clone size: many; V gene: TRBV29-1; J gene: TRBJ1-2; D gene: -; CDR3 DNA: TGCAGCGGGAGTGGAGGGGATGGCTACACCTTC; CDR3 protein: CSGSGGDGYTF
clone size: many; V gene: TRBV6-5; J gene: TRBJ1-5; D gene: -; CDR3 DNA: TGTGCCAGCAATTGGAAAAACAATCAGCCCCAGCATTTT; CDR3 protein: CASNWKNNQPQHF
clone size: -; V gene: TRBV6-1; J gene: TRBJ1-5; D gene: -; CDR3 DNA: TGTGCCAGCAGGCCCTTAAAGGGGGGTCAGCCCCAGCATTTT; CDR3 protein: CASRPLKGGQPQHF
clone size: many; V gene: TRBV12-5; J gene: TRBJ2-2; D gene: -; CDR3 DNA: TGTGCTAGTGGTTTTGCCAGGGGAGTCAACACCGGGGAGCTGTTTTTT; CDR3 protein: CASGFARGVNTGELFF
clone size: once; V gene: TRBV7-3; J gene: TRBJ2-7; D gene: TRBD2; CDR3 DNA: TGTGCCAGCAGCTTTGGACTAGCGGGAGGGTATTCCGAGCAGTACTTC; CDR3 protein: CASSFGLAGGYSEQYF
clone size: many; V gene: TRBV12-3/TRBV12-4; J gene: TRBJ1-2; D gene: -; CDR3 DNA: TGTGCCATGGGGGAAGCTAACTATGGCTACACCTTC; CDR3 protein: CAMGEANYGYTF
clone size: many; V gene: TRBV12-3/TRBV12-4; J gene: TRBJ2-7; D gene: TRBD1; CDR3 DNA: TGTGCCAGCAGTAACGACAGGGGATTTTCCTACGAGCAGTACTTC; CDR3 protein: CASSNDRGFSYEQYF
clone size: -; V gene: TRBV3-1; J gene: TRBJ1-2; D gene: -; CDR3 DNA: TGTGCCAGCAGCCAAGTGGACGGAAACTATGGCTACACCTTC; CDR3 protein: CASSQVDGNYGYTF
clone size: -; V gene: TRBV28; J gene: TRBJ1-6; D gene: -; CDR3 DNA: TGTGCCAGCAGTTTTATTAGGACAGCCGCTAATTCACCCCTCCACTTT; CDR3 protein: CASSFIRTAANSPLHF
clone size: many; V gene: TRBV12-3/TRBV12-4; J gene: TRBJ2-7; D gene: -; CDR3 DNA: TGTGCCAGCAGTTTACAAACCTACGAGCAGTACTTC; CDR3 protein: CASSLQTYEQYF
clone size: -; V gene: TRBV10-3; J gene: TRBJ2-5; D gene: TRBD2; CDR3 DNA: TGTGCCATCAGTAGGGGACTAGCGGTCCAAGAGACCCAGTACTTC; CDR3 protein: CAISRGLAVQETQYF
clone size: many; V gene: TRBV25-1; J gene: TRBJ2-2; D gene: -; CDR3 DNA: TGTGCCAGCAGTGAAAGGGGGGAGGGCCTCGGGGAGCTGTTTTTT; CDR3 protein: CASSERGEGLGELFF
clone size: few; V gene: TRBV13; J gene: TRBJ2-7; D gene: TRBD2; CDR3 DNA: TGTGCCAGCAGCTTAGAAAGGACTAGGGACTACGAGCAGTACTTC; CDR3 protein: CASSLERTRDYEQYF
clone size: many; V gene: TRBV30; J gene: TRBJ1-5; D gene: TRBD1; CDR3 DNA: TGTGCCTGGAGTGTACGAGGGGGCAGCAATCAGCCCCAGCATTTT; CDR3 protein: CAWSVRGGSNQPQHF
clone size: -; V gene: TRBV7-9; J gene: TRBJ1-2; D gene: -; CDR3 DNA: TGTGCCAGCAGCTTTTCTGAGTTTAAGAATGGCTACACCTTC; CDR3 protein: CASSFSEFKNGYTF
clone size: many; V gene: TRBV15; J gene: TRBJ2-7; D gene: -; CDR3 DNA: TGTGCCACCAGCCATAGAACTTTAGGGGGCTACGAGCAGTACTTC; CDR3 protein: CATSHRTLGGYEQYF
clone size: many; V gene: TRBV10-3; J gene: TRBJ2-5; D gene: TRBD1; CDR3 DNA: TGTGCCACGGAAAACGGACAGGGGCAAGAGACCCAGTACTTC; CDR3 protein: CATENGQGQETQYF
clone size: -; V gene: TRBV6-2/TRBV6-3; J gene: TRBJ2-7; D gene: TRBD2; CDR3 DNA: TGTGCCAGCAGTTTCGGGACTAGCGGGAAAGATCCAGACGAGCAGTACTTC; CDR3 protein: CASSFGTSGKDPDEQYF
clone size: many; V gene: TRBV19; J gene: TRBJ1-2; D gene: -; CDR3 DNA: TGTGCCAGTAGTATTAATCGGGACTATGGCTACACCTTC; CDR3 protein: CASSINRDYGYTF
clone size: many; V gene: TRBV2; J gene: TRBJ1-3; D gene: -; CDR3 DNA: TGTGCCAGCAGTGAAGGGCTCCGCTCTGGAAACACCATATATTTT; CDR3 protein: CASSEGLRSGNTIYF
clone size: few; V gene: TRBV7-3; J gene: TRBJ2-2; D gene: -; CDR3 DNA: TGTGCCAGCAGCCCCGGGGGTGCGGGCCGCACCGGGGAGCTGTTTTTT; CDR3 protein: CASSPGGAGRTGELFF
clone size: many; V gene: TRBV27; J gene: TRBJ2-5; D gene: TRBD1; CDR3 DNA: TGTGCCAGCAGCCCAGAAACAGGGGTCGAGACCCAGTACTTC; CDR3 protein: CASSPETGVETQYF
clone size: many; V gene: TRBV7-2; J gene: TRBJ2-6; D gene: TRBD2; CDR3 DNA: TGTGCCAGCAGCTTTGGGAGGGACTCTGGGGCCAACGTCCTGACTTTC; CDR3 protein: CASSFGRDSGANVLTF
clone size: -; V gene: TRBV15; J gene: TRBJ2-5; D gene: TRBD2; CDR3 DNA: TGTGCCACCAACCCCGGACTAGTCACGGAGACCCAGTACTTC; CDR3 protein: CATNPGLVTETQYF
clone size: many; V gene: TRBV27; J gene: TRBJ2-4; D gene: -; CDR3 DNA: TGTGCCAGCACCCACTTTGGGGTCCAGGGGGCCAAAAACATTCAGTACTTC; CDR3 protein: CASTHFGVQGAKNIQYF
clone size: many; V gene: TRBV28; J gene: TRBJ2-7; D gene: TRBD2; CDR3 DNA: TGTGCCAGCAGGCGCGGACTAGACCACTACGAGCAGTACTTC; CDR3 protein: CASRRGLDHYEQYF
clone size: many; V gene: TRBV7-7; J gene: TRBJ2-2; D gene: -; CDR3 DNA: TGTGCTAGTCGAACGGGCAACACCGGGGAGCTGTTTTTT; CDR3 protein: CASRTGNTGELFF
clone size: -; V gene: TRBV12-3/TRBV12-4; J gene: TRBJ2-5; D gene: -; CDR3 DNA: TGTGCCAGCAGGGGAGAAGAAGCGGAGACCCAGTACTTC; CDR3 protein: CASRGEEAETQYF
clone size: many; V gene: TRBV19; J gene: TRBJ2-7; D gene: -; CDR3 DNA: TGTGCCAGTAGTTTCCAGGGTCGTACCTACGAGCAGTACTTC; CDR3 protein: CASSFQGRTYEQYF
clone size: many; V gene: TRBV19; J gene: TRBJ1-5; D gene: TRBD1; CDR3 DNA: TGTGCCAGTAGTATAGGACAGGGACAGGGAAAACTCCAGCATTTT; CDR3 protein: CASSIGQGQGKLQHF
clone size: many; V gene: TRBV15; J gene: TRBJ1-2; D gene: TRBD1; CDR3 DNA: TGTGCCACCAGCAGAAGCCGACAGGGACACTATGGCTACACCTTC; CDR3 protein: CATSRSRQGHYGYTF
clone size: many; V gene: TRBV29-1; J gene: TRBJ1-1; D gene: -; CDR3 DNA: TGCAGCGTTGAACAGACAGAAAACACTGAAGCTTTCTTT; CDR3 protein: CSVEQTENTEAFF
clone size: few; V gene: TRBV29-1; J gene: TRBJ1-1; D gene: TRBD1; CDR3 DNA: TGCAGCGTCACGGCCGGGACAGGGGTTCCCGAAGCTTTCTTT; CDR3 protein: CSVTAGTGVPEAFF
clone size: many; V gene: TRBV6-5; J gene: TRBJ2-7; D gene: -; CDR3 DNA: TGTGCCGGCAGTAACAGGGATCGCAACGAGCAGTACTTC; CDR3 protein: CAGSNRDRNEQYF
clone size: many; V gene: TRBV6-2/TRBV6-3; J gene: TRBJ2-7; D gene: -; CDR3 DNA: TGTGCCAGCAGTTACGAGGGAGTTGGACCCGAGCAGTACTTC; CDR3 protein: CASSYEGVGPEQYF
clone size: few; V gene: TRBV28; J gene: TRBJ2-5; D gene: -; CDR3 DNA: TGTGCCAGCAATCGACCCGGAGGGGGGCAAGAGACCCAGTACTTC; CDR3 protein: CASNRPGGGQETQYF
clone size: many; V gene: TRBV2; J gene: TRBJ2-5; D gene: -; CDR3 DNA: TGTGCCAGCAGTGATAAAAGGACCCAAGAGACCCAGTACTTC; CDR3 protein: CASSDKRTQETQYF
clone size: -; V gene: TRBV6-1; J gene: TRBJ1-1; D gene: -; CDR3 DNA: TGTGCCAGCAGTCCCCCTCAGGGGTTTGGCACTGAAGCTTTCTTT; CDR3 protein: CASSPPQGFGTEAFF
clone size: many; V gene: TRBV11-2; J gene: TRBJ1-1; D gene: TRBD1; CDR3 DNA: TGTGCCAGCAGCCCAACCCGGGACAGGGCGAACACTGAAGCTTTCTTT; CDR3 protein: CASSPTRDRANTEAFF
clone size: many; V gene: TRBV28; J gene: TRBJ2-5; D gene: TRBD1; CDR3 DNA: TGTGCCAGCAGTTCCGGACAGGGACGGCTCCAAGAGACCCAGTACTTC; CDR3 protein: CASSSGQGRLQETQYF
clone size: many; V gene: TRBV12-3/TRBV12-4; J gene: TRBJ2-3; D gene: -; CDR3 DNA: TGTGCCAGCACCTCTAGGGGCACAGATACGCAGTATTTT; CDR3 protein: CASTSRGTDTQYF
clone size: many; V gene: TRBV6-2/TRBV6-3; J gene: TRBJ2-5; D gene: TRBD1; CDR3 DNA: TGTGCCAGCAGTTACATCAGGGGGGAGACCCAGTACTTC; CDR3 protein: CASSYIRGETQYF
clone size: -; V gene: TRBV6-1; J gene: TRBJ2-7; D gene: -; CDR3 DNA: TGTGCCAGCAGCAAGCATCCGTCCTACGAGCAGTACTTC; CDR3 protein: CASSKHPSYEQYF
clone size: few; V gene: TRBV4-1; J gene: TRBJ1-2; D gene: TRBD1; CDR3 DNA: TGCGCCAGCAGCCAAGAGGGGGGACAGGCCTATGGCTACACCTTC; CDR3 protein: CASSQEGGQAYGYTF
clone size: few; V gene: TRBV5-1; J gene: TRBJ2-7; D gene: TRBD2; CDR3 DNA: TGCGCCAGCAGCCTTAGCGGGATGTCCACCTACGAGCAGTACTTC; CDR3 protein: CASSLSGMSTYEQYF
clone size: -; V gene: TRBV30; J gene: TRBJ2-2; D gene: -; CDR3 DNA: TGTGCCTCAACTACAGGGATCGCGAACACCGGGGAGCTGTTTTTT; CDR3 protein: CASTTGIANTGELFF
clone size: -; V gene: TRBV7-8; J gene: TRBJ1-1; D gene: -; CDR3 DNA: TGTGCCAGCACCCTAGTCCGCGCCACTGAAGCTTTCTTT; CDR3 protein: CASTLVRATEAFF
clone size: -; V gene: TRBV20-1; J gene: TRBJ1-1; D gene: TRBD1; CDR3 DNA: TGCAGCGGGGGGACAGGGGTGAACACTGAAGCTTTCTTT; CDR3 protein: CSGGTGVNTEAFF
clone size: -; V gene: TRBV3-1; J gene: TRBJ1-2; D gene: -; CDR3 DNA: TGTGCCAGCAGCCCCTATTCCGGGGCTAACTATGGCTACACCTTC; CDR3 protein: CASSPYSGANYGYTF
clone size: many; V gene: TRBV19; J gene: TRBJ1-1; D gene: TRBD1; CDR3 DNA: TGTGCCAGTAGCCGACAGGGCCTTTTTGAAGCTTTCTTT; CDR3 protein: CASSRQGLFEAFF
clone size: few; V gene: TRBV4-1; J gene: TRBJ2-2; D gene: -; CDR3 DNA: TGCGCCAGCAGCCAAGACGCCGGGGGCACCGGGGAGCTGTTTTTT; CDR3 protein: CASSQDAGGTGELFF
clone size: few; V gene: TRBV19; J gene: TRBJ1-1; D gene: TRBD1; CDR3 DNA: TGTGCCAGTAGTACGAGAAGGGGGCTCGGCACTGAAGCTTTCTTT; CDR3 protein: CASSTRRGLGTEAFF
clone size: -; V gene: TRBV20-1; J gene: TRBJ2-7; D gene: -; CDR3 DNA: TGCAGTGCGGAAAGGGACTACGAGCAGTACTTC; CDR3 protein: CSAERDYEQYF